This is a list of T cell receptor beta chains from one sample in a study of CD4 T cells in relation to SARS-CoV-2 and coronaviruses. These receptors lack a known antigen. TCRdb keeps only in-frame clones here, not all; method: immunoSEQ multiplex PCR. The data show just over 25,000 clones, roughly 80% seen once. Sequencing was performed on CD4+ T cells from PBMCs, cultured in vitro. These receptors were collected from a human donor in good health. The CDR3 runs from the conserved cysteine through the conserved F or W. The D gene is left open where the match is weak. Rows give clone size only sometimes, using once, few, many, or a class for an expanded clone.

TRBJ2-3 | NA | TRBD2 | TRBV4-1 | TGCGCCAGCAGCCAGAGGACTAGCGGGAGAATGGGTACGCAGTATTTT | CASSQRTSGRMGTQYF
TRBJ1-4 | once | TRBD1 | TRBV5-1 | TGCGCCAGCAGCCCGGGTAGCAGGGGGATTGGTGAAAAACTGTTTTTT | CASSPGSRGIGEKLFF
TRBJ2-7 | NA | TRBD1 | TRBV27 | TGTGCCAGCAGTTGGGGACAGGCCTACGAGCAGTACTTC | CASSWGQAYEQYF
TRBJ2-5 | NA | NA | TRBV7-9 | TGTGCCAGCAGCTCGGCCGAGACCCAGTACTTC | CASSSAETQYF
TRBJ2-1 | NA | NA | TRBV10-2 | TGCGCCAGTGCCCTGACAAACAATGAGCAGTTCTTC | CASALTNNEQFF
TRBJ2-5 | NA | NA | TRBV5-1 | TGCGCCAGCAGCTCCCCCCAGGGGCAGGAGACCCAGTACTTC | CASSSPQGQETQYF
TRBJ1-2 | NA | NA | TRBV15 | TGTGCCACCAGCTTGGGCGGCGATGGCTACACCTTC | CATSLGGDGYTF
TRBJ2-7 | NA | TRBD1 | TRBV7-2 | TGTGCCAGCAGCTCACAGGGGGCGTACGAGCAGTACTTC | CASSSQGAYEQYF
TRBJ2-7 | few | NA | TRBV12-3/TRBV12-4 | TGTGCCAGCAGTTTCACGATTGGCTTAACGTACTTC | CASSFTIGLTYF
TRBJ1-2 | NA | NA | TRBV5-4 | TGTGCCAGCACCCGTTACGCCCAGGGCTTGGGAGGCTACACCTTC | CASTRYAQGLGGYTF
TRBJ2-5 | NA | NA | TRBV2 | TGTGCCAGCGCGCCGAGGCCGCGGGAGACCCAGTACTTC | CASAPRPRETQYF
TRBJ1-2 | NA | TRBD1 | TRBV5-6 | TGTGCCAGCAGCTTGCCAGGGGGCGCTGGCTACACCTTC | CASSLPGGAGYTF
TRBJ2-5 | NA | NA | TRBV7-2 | TGTGCCAGCAGTCGCGACCGGGAGACCCAGTACTTC | CASSRDRETQYF
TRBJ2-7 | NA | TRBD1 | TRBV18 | TGTGCCAGCTCACCGTCTCTACAGGGGGCCGGGAACTACGAGCAGTACTTC | CASSPSLQGAGNYEQYF
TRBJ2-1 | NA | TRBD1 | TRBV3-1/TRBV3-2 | TGTGCCAGCAGCCAAGAGGTTGGGACAGGCTATGTCAATGAGCAGTTCTTC | CASSQEVGTGYVNEQFF
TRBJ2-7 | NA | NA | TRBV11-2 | TGTGCCAGCAGCTTTTACGGGGCGAACGAGCAGTACTTC | CASSFYGANEQYF
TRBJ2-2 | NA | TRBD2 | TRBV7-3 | TGTGCCAGCAGGTCGACTAGCGGGAGCACCGGGGAGCTGTTTTTT | CASRSTSGSTGELFF
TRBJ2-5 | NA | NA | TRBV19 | TGTGCCAGTAGTATGCGGGGACTGTACCAAGAGACCCAGTACTTC | CASSMRGLYQETQYF
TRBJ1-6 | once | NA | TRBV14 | TGTGCCAGCAGCCAAGGGGGCGCCCCCTCGGGATCACCCCTCCACTTT | CASSQGGAPSGSPLHF
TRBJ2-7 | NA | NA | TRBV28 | TGTGCCACCCACAGCGGCTACGAGCAGTACTTC | CATHSGYEQYF
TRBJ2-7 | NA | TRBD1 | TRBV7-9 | TGTGCCAGCAGCTGGGGACAGAACAACTACGAGCAGTACTTC | CASSWGQNNYEQYF
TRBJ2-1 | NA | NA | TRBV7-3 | TGTGCCAGCAGCTCGATGGGGGCAAACAATGAGCAGTTCTTC | CASSSMGANNEQFF
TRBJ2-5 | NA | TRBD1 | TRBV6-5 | TGTGCCAGCAGTCGTCTAGGGGGCGCGACCCAGTACTTC | CASSRLGGATQYF
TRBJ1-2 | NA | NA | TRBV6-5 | TGTGCCAGCAGTCCCCAAGCTAACTATGGCTACACCTTC | CASSPQANYGYTF
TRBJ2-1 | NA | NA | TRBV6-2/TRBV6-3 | TGTGCCAGCAGTTACGAAGGGACGGGTGAGCAGTTCTTC | CASSYEGTGEQFF
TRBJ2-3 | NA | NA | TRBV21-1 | TGTGCCAGCAGCAAAGTTGGGACTAGCGGGAGGAACACAGATACGCAGTATTTT | CASSKVGTSGRNTDTQYF
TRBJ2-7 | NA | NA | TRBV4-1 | TGCGCCAGCAGCCCCCTCCCGGGGTATCTTCGCGAGCAGTACTTC | CASSPLPGYLREQYF
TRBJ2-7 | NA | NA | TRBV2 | TGTGCCAGCCGTGCGGCAGGACGGTTCTACGAGCAGTACTTC | CASRAAGRFYEQYF
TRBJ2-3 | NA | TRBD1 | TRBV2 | TGTGCCAGCAGTAGGGGGACAGGCACAGATACGCAGTATTTT | CASSRGTGTDTQYF
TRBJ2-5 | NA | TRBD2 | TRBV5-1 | TGCGCCAGCAGCTTGGCCGGGGGGGAGACCCAGTACTTC | CASSLAGGETQYF
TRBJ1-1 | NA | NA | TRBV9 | TGTGCCAGCAGCAAGAACCTGGCGAACACTGAAGCTTTCTTT | CASSKNLANTEAFF
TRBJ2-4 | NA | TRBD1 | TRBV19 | TGTGCCAGCCCAGCTTGGGGAGAGAGACAGGGGCCTACGTGGGGTTCTGAAAACATTCAGTACTTC | CASPAWGERQGPTWGSENIQYF
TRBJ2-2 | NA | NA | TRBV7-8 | TGTGCCAGCAAGGCGGGACTGAACACCGGGGAGCTGTTTTTT | CASKAGLNTGELFF
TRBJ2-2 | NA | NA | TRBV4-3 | TGCGCCAGCAGCCAAGGGGGGAATGGCAACACCGGGGAGCTGTTTTTT | CASSQGGNGNTGELFF
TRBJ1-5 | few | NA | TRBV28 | TGTGCCAGCAGTTCCGGGGGACCTTATAGCAATCAGCCCCAGCATTTT | CASSSGGPYSNQPQHF
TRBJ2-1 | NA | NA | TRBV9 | TGTGCCAGCAGCGTGAATGGGGTAGCTGATGAGCAGTTCTTC | CASSVNGVADEQFF
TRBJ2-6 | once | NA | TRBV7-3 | TGTGCCAGCAGCTTAAGGGGCTCATCCTCTGGGGCCAACGTCCTGACTTTC | CASSLRGSSSGANVLTF
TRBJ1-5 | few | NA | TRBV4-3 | TGCGCCAGCAGCCAAGAAGGGGAGGGACAGCCCCAGCATTTT | CASSQEGEGQPQHF
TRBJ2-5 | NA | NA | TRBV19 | TGTGCCAGTAGTATCAACCCCGGACAGCCTACGCCAGGAGCCCAGTACTTC | CASSINPGQPTPGAQYF
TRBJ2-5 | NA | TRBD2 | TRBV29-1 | TGCAGCGTACCGACCCGTCCGGGACTAGCGGGAGGACCCCGTGGGGAGACCCAGTACTTC | CSVPTRPGLAGGPRGETQYF
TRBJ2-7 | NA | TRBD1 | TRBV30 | TGTGCCTGGAGCCCCGGGACAGGGAGGGACTACGAGCAGTACTTC | CAWSPGTGRDYEQYF
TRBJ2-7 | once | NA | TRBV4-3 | TGCGCCAGCAGCCAATCGCACACCTCCTACGAGCAGTACTTC | CASSQSHTSYEQYF
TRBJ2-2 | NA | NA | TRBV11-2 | TGTGCCAGCAGCCAACCCGTGGGGACCGGGGAGCTGTTTTTT | CASSQPVGTGELFF
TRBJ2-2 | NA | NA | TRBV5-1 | TGCGCCAGCAGCTGGGGGCGGGCCGATACCGGGGAGCTGTTTTTT | CASSWGRADTGELFF
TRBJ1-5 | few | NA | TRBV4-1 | TGCGCCAGCAGCCCAGGGTCTACGAGGGATCAGCCCCAGCATTTT | CASSPGSTRDQPQHF
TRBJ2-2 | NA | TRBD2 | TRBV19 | TGTGCCAGTATTAGCGGGGGGGCTTATACCGGGGAGCTGTTTTTT | CASISGGAYTGELFF
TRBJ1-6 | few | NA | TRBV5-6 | TGTGCCAGCAGCGGCACCCCGGGGCTCTCCCTCCACTTT | CASSGTPGLSLHF
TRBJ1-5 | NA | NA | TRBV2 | TGTGCCAGCAGTGAGGCCCTGACTTTTCAGCCCCAGCATTTT | CASSEALTFQPQHF
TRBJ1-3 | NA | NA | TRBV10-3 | TGTGCCATCAGTGCAGTCACCCGCTCTGGAAACACCATATATTTT | CAISAVTRSGNTIYF
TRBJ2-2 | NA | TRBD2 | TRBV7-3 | TGTGCCAGCAGCCCTCTGTCCAGCGGGAGATGGGCCGGGGAGCTGTTTTTT | CASSPLSSGRWAGELFF
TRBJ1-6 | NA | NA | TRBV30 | TGTGCCTGGAGTGTACATCCGGCGGATAATTCACCCCTCCACTTT | CAWSVHPADNSPLHF
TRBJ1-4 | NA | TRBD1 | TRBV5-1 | TGCGCCAGCAGCTCGAACTCACAGGGGAGGTTGGAAAAACTGTTTTTT | CASSSNSQGRLEKLFF
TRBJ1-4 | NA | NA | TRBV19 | TGTGCCAGTAACTTTGTGCAGGGCGGTGAAAAACTGTTTTTT | CASNFVQGGEKLFF
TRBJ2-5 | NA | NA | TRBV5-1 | TGCGCCAGCACTTACCTCGGTACGGACCAAGAGACCCAGTACTTC | CASTYLGTDQETQYF
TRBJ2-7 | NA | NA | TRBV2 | TGTGCCTCCCGCGCGACAGGATTGGGGGAGCAGTACTTC | CASRATGLGEQYF
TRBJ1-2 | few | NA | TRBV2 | TGTGCCAGCGTCCTTTACCAGAGCTACACCTTC | CASVLYQSYTF
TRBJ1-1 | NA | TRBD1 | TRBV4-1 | TGCGCCAGCAGCCAAGATCTCGAAGGGGGCGAAGCTTTCTTT | CASSQDLEGGEAFF